The sequence of this TCR beta chain was determined in a study of siplizumab effects on memory and regulatory T cells. Study results and caveats: Proliferating CD4+ or CD8+ clones, roughly 75-95% of them, lacked an assignable naive or memory phenotype. With siplizumab, cumulative frequency of CD4+ memory-derived alloreactive sequences dropped significantly. Naive T cells looked more diverse than memory cells and looked like major alloresponse contributors.

Around 9.1 x 10^4 TCR templates per sample were sequenced. Some clones are missing from TCRdb's copy, which holds only in-frame ones; the method was immunoSEQ multiplex PCR. The sample has 100,000 or so clones, about nine tenths seen once; the top ten hold 0.14% to 0.15%. The V gene lost 0 bases and the J gene lost 0 bases, with 9 bases spanning the gap. CDR3 length: 16 amino acids. CDR1 and CDR2 from the germline V gene are LNHDA and SQIVND (reference sequence). Remarks on this clone: Its specificity is not known.

The sequenced sample consisted of CD4+ T cells sorted from blood. The chain couples TRBV19 to TRBJ1-3; D is unclear. The clonotype was recovered from a human donor in good health. CDR3 in DNA: TGTGCCAGTAGTATAGAAGGGCAGATCTCTGGAAACACCATATATTTT. Amino acids: CASSIEGQISGNTIYF.